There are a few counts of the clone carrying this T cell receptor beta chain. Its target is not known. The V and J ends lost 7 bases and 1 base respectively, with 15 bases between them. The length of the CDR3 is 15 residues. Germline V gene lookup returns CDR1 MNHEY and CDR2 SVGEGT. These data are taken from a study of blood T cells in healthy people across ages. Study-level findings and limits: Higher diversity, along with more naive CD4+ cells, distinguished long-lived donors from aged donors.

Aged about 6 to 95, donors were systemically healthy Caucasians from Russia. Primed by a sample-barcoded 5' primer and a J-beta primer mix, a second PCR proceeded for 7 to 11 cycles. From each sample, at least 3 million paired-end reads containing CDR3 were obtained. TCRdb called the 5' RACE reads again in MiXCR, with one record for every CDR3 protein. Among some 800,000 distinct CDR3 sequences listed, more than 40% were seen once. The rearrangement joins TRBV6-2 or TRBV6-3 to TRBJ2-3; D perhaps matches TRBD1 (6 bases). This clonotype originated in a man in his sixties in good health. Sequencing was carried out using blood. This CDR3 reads CASTDRQTGTDTQYF. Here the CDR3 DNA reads TGTGCCAGCACCGACAGGCAGACTGGCACAGATACGCAGTATTTT.